The source of this T cell receptor beta chain is a study of T-cell reconstitution after alpha-beta-depleted transplantation in children. Germline CDR1 is SGHTA and CDR2 is FQGNSA. Germline trimming cut 7 bases from V and 3 bases from J; bases unmatched to any gene: 9. The CDR3 spans 16 residues. A library of TCRbeta sequences, prepared with unique molecular identifiers, was generated. One entry per CDR3 protein results from TCRdb running MiXCR on the PCR reads. The sample consists of around 500,000 distinct CDR3 sequences, around 12% of them appearing once. This clonotype was observed a few times. The receptor was derived from a human donor who donated a stem cell graft to a child with combined immunodeficiency. The rearrangement links TRBV7-2 to TRBJ2-2, with TRBD1 identical over 9 bases. This sample comprised PBMCs from the stem cell graft donor, obtained from the stem cell graft. The CDR3 spells CASNTPQGAYTGELFF. CDR3 nucleotides: TGTGCCAGCAACACGCCACAGGGGGCATACACCGGGGAGCTGTTTTTT. Full variable domain (remainder filled in from reference TRBV7-2 and TRBJ2-2): GAGVSQSPSNKVTEKGKDVELRCDPISGHTALYWYRQSLGQGLEFLIYFQGNSAPDKSGLPSDRFSAERTGGSVSTLTIQRTQQEDSAVYLCASNTPQGAYTGELFFGEGSRLTVL.